This record looks at one T cell receptor (beta chain) sequence and its context. What it binds is not known. Repertoires were generated with immunoSEQ multiplex PCR, while TCRdb's copy carries only in-frame clones and drops some. The table has some 27,000 clones, approximately 78% seen once; the top ten hold approximately 0.65%. This sample's time point: cycle 4 day 1 (C4D1), after more than 5 weeks of nivolumab. Every patient was affected by relapse after autologous stem cell transplantation, while exposure to brentuximab vedotin was not uniform. Using magnetic negative selection, the CD4+ T cells were separated out of thawed PBMCs. These data belong to a study of PD-1 blockade in classical Hodgkin lymphoma. Deletions cut 0 bases from V and 2 bases from J, with 11 bases between. This CDR3 has 15 amino acids. Germline V gene lookup returns CDR1 LNHNV and CDR2 YYDKDF (reference sequence). Study-level points and caveats: The study found that TCR diversity rose significantly by C4D1 in CD4+ but not CD8+ cells. Possible causes of repertoire differences, disease activity or prior therapy, remain undefined.

Sequenced material: CD4+ T cells from blood, taken before the fourth cycle of nivolumab. V is TRBV15 and J is TRBJ2-7; D not certain. This clonotype was obtained from a human donor with classical Hodgkin lymphoma. CDR3 region: CATSREVAVAYEQYF. CDR3 DNA sequence: TGTGCCACCAGCAGAGAGGTGGCAGTCGCCTACGAGCAGTACTTC.